Listed below are T cell receptor beta chains from one sample, sequenced in a study of beta chain features in type 1 diabetes. Sequencing used immunoSEQ multiplex PCR; TCRdb keeps in-frame clones, though not all of them. Among 500,000 to 800,000 clones listed, 12% were seen once. The material sequenced was naive CD4+ T cells from blood. These receptors were obtained from a man aged 25 to 40 with type 1 diabetes. CDR3s include the opening cysteine and the closing phenylalanine or tryptophan. The D gene is left open where the match is weak. Some rows have no size entry. The others give once, few or many, or a class for an expanded clone.

D: .
J: TRBJ2-1
size: .
V: TRBV10-3
DNA: TGTGCCATCAGTGGTGTAGAGCGCCCTGAGCAGTTCTTC
CDR3: CAISGVERPEQFF

D: .
J: TRBJ1-5
size: .
V: TRBV28
DNA: TGTGCCAGCAGTTTAAGGGACCAGCCCCAGCATTTT
CDR3: CASSLRDQPQHF

D: TRBD1
J: TRBJ1-6
size: few
V: TRBV4-2
DNA: TGTGCCAGCAGCCAGACAGGGTCCTCGGATTCACCCCTCCACTTT
CDR3: CASSQTGSSDSPLHF

D: .
J: TRBJ2-2
size: few
V: TRBV29-1
DNA: TGCAGCGTCGTACCCGGGGCCGGCGGGGAGCTGTTTTTT
CDR3: CSVVPGAGGELFF

D: .
J: TRBJ2-1
size: few
V: TRBV5-1
DNA: TGCGCCAGCAGCCCCGTAGGGGATGGGGTCTTGCAGTTCTTC
CDR3: CASSPVGDGVLQFF

D: .
J: TRBJ1-2
size: few
V: TRBV27
DNA: TGTGCCAGCAGTTTCGACGGGAACTATGGCTACACCTTC
CDR3: CASSFDGNYGYTF

D: TRBD2
J: TRBJ2-3
size: .
V: TRBV28
DNA: TGTGCCAGCAGCCCTTCAGCGGGGTCATGGGATACGCAGTATTTT
CDR3: CASSPSAGSWDTQYF

D: TRBD2
J: TRBJ2-3
size: few
V: TRBV7-9
DNA: TGTGCCAGCAGCTACCCGGGACTAGCGGGCACAGATACGCAGTATTTT
CDR3: CASSYPGLAGTDTQYF

D: .
J: TRBJ2-4
size: .
V: TRBV4-3
DNA: TGCGCCAGCAGCCAAGAAGGGGCAGGTGAAAACATTCAGTACTTC
CDR3: CASSQEGAGENIQYF

D: .
J: TRBJ1-3
size: .
V: TRBV9
DNA: TGTGCCAGCAGCGTAGATGGACAACCTGGAAACACCATATATTTT
CDR3: CASSVDGQPGNTIYF

D: TRBD1
J: TRBJ2-3
size: .
V: TRBV6-5
DNA: TGTGCCAGCATCAGACAGGGAACAGATACGCAGTATTTT
CDR3: CASIRQGTDTQYF

D: .
J: TRBJ1-2
size: .
V: TRBV9
DNA: TGTGCCAGCAGCGGAGGGACGCAAAACTATGGCTACACCTTC
CDR3: CASSGGTQNYGYTF

D: .
J: TRBJ2-7
size: .
V: TRBV9
DNA: TGTGCCAGCAGCGTAGGGTTAGGACAGAGCTCCTACGAGCAGTACTTC
CDR3: CASSVGLGQSSYEQYF

D: .
J: TRBJ2-1
size: few
V: TRBV5-1
DNA: TGCGCCAGCAGCTTGGAACAGACTTACAATGAGCAGTTCTTC
CDR3: CASSLEQTYNEQFF

D: .
J: TRBJ1-1
size: .
V: TRBV14
DNA: TGTGCCAGCAGCCACCAGGCGGGGGCCGGGAACACTGAAGCTTTCTTT
CDR3: CASSHQAGAGNTEAFF

D: .
J: TRBJ2-1
size: few
V: TRBV27
DNA: TGTGCCAGCAGTTTATCAGGTAGAAACAATGAGCAGTTCTTC
CDR3: CASSLSGRNNEQFF

D: .
J: TRBJ2-5
size: few
V: TRBV6-6
DNA: TGTGCCAGCAGTCCCGCGACCAAAGAGACCCAGTACTTC
CDR3: CASSPATKETQYF

D: TRBD1
J: TRBJ2-1
size: .
V: TRBV5-1
DNA: TGCGCCAGCATCCCCGGGACAGGGGGTTACAATGAGCAGTTCTTC
CDR3: CASIPGTGGYNEQFF

D: .
J: TRBJ1-5
size: once
V: TRBV10-3
DNA: TGTGCCATCAGTGAGTCAGGGTTTCAGCCCCAGCATTTT
CDR3: CAISESGFQPQHF

D: .
J: TRBJ1-4
size: .
V: TRBV29-1
DNA: TGCAGCGGGAAGGTGTTAACTAATGAAAAACTGTTT
CDR3: CSGKVLTNEKLF

D: TRBD1
J: TRBJ1-2
size: few
V: TRBV6-5
DNA: TGTGCCACAGGGGGGAACTATGGCTACACCTTC
CDR3: CATGGNYGYTF

D: TRBD1
J: TRBJ2-2
size: .
V: TRBV18
DNA: TGTGCCAGCTCACTTCGACAGGGAAACACCGGGGAGCTGTTTTTT
CDR3: CASSLRQGNTGELFF

D: .
J: TRBJ1-2
size: .
V: TRBV7-9
DNA: TGTGCCAGCAGCCGTACCACCGTCCGCCCGAATAATGGCTACACCTTC
CDR3: CASSRTTVRPNNGYTF

D: .
J: TRBJ2-1
size: few
V: TRBV9
DNA: .
CDR3: CASGGVAGGIGRLFF

D: .
J: TRBJ2-1
size: few
V: TRBV6-6
DNA: TGTGCCAGCAGAGATAGAGGGACGGATGAGCAGTTCTTC
CDR3: CASRDRGTDEQFF

D: TRBD2
J: TRBJ2-1
size: .
V: TRBV28
DNA: TGTGCCAGCAGTCAAACTAGCGGGGTCAATGAGCAGTTCTTC
CDR3: CASSQTSGVNEQFF

D: .
J: TRBJ2-3
size: .
V: TRBV6-4
DNA: TGTGCCAGCAGTGACAGGGGGGGCACAGATACGCAGTATTTT
CDR3: CASSDRGGTDTQYF

D: .
J: TRBJ2-3
size: few
V: TRBV7-2
DNA: TGTGCCAGCGGTCCGGGGGCGTGGGCAGATACGCAGTATTTT
CDR3: CASGPGAWADTQYF

D: .
J: TRBJ1-2
size: few
V: TRBV29-1
DNA: TGCAGCGTTGTGCCCCTAAATTATGGCTACACCTTC
CDR3: CSVVPLNYGYTF

D: .
J: TRBJ2-2
size: few
V: TRBV18
DNA: TGTGCCAGCTCACCCATTCCGGGGAACACCGGGGAGCTGTTTTTT
CDR3: CASSPIPGNTGELFF

D: .
J: TRBJ1-5
size: .
V: TRBV28
DNA: TGTGCCGTCGTGACGGCCTTGTATAGCAATCAGCCCCAGCATTTT
CDR3: CAVVTALYSNQPQHF

D: .
J: TRBJ2-7
size: .
V: TRBV18
DNA: TGTGCCAGCTCGTACGCTACAGGATACGAGCAGTACTTC
CDR3: CASSYATGYEQYF

D: .
J: TRBJ1-1
size: .
V: TRBV7-9
DNA: TGTGCCAGCAGCCCCCGTGGCACTGAAGCTTTCTTT
CDR3: CASSPRGTEAFF

D: .
J: TRBJ2-5
size: few
V: TRBV29-1
DNA: TGCAGCGTACAGGGCCCAGGGGAGACCCAGTACTTC
CDR3: CSVQGPGETQYF

D: .
J: TRBJ1-4
size: .
V: TRBV7-2
DNA: TGTGCCAGCAGCTTAGAGGCAGGGTTGGATGAAAAACTGTTTTTT
CDR3: CASSLEAGLDEKLFF

D: .
J: TRBJ1-2
size: .
V: TRBV10-3
DNA: TGTGCCATCAGTGAGTCCCGTTCCTATGGCTACACCTTC
CDR3: CAISESRSYGYTF

D: .
J: TRBJ1-2
size: .
V: TRBV5-6
DNA: TGTGCCAGCAGCCTCGGGCAGAACTATGGCTACACCTTC
CDR3: CASSLGQNYGYTF

D: .
J: TRBJ2-5
size: .
V: TRBV7-2
DNA: TGTGCCAGCAGCCCAATAGCTTCGGGACACCTCCGGGAGACCCAGTACTTC
CDR3: CASSPIASGHLRETQYF

D: .
J: TRBJ1-1
size: .
V: TRBV5-1
DNA: TGCGCCAGCAGCCGATCCATTGTTGGGAGGACTGAAGCTTTCTTT
CDR3: CASSRSIVGRTEAFF

D: .
J: TRBJ1-1
size: .
V: TRBV5-6
DNA: TGTGCCACCAAGACGGGAATGAACACTGAAGCTTTCTTT
CDR3: CATKTGMNTEAFF

D: TRBD1
J: TRBJ2-4
size: few
V: TRBV9
DNA: TGTGCCAGCAGCAGAGACAGGGTTGACAAAAACATTCAGTACTTC
CDR3: CASSRDRVDKNIQYF

D: .
J: TRBJ1-1
size: .
V: TRBV7-2
DNA: TGTGCCAGCAGTCAAACCGGCGGGGTGAACACTGAAGCTTTCTTT
CDR3: CASSQTGGVNTEAFF

D: TRBD1
J: TRBJ1-4
size: few
V: TRBV6-5
DNA: TGTGCCAGCAGTTATACAGGGGCGGGAGTGGAAAAACTGTTTTTT
CDR3: CASSYTGAGVEKLFF

D: .
J: TRBJ2-5
size: few
V: TRBV30
DNA: TGTGCCTGGAGAGGGCAGCACCAAGAGACCCAGTACTTC
CDR3: CAWRGQHQETQYF

D: .
J: TRBJ2-7
size: few
V: TRBV2
DNA: TGTGCCAGCAGGACGGACAGTCCGGGGGAGCAGTACTTC
CDR3: CASRTDSPGEQYF

D: .
J: TRBJ2-5
size: .
V: TRBV11-2
DNA: TGTGCCAGCAGCTTAGACCCCGCAAAGACCCAGTACTTC
CDR3: CASSLDPAKTQYF

D: .
J: TRBJ1-1
size: few
V: TRBV5-1
DNA: TGCGCCAGCAGGCCGGGACAGAACACTGAAGCTTTCTTT
CDR3: CASRPGQNTEAFF

D: TRBD1
J: TRBJ1-4
size: few
V: TRBV9
DNA: TGTGCCAGCAGCACTCGGACAGGGGATGAAAAACTGTTTTTT
CDR3: CASSTRTGDEKLFF

D: .
J: TRBJ2-7
size: .
V: TRBV18
DNA: TGTGCCAGCTCACCCGACCTCACAGGGAAGAGGATGTACTTC
CDR3: CASSPDLTGKRMYF

D: .
J: TRBJ2-7
size: .
V: TRBV29-1
DNA: TGCAGCGTTGAAGGCGACAGGACTCGTTACGAGCAGTACTTC
CDR3: CSVEGDRTRYEQYF

D: .
J: TRBJ2-5
size: few
V: TRBV28
DNA: TGTGCCAGCAGTTTGGGACACCAAGAGACCCAGTACTTC
CDR3: CASSLGHQETQYF

D: .
J: TRBJ2-5
size: few
V: TRBV21-1
DNA: TGTGCCAGCAGCCTCCCCGAAGAGACCCAGTACTTC
CDR3: CASSLPEETQYF

D: .
J: TRBJ2-4
size: .
V: TRBV5-1
DNA: TGCGCCAGCAGCTTGACAACGGGGGCCAAAAACATTCAGTACTTC
CDR3: CASSLTTGAKNIQYF

D: TRBD1
J: TRBJ2-1
size: .
V: TRBV9
DNA: TGTGCCAGCAGCGTAGACGGGACAGGGAAGGGTCATGAGCAGTTCTTC
CDR3: CASSVDGTGKGHEQFF

D: TRBD1
J: TRBJ1-1
size: few
V: TRBV2
DNA: TGTGCCAGCAGGGAGAGACAGGGAACAGCTGAAGCTTTCTTT
CDR3: CASRERQGTAEAFF

D: .
J: TRBJ1-3
size: .
V: TRBV9
DNA: TGTGCCAGCAGCCCCCAATACCGGAGCTCTGGAAACACCATATATTTT
CDR3: CASSPQYRSSGNTIYF

D: .
J: TRBJ1-1
size: .
V: TRBV19
DNA: TGTGCCAGTAGTATAGATTTCCTGACAGCTGAAGCTTTCTTT
CDR3: CASSIDFLTAEAFF